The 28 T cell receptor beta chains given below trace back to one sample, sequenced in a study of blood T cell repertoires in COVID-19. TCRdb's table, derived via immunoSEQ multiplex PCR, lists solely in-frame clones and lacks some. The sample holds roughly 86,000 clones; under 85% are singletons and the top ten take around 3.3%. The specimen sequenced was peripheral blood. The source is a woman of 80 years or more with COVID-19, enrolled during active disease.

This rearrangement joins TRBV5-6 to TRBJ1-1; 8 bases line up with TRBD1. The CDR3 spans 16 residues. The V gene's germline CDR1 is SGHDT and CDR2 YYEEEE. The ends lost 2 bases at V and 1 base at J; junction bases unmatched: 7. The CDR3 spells CASSFFKTGENTEAFF. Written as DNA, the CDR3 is TGTGCCAGCAGCTTTTTCAAGACAGGGGAGAACACTGAAGCTTTCTTT.

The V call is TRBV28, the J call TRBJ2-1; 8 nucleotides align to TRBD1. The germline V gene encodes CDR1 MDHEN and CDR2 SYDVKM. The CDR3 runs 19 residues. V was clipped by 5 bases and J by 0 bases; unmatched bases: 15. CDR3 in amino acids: CASSHPRYRGMGSYNEQFF. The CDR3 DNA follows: TGTGCCAGCAGTCACCCGCGTTACAGGGGGATGGGCTCCTACAATGAGCAGTTCTTC. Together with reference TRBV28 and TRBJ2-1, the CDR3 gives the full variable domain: DVKVTQSSRYLVKRTGEKVFLECVQDMDHENMFWYRQDPGLGLRLIYFSYDVKMKEKGDIPEGYSVSREKKERFSLILESASTNQTSMYLCASSHPRYRGMGSYNEQFFGPGTRLTVL.

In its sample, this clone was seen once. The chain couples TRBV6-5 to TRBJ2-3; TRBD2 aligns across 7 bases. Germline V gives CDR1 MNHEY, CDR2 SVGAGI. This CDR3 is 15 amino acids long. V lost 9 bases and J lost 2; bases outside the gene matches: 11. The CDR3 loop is CASATEGLNTDTQYF. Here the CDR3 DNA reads TGTGCCAGTGCGACGGAGGGACTAAACACAGATACGCAGTATTTT.

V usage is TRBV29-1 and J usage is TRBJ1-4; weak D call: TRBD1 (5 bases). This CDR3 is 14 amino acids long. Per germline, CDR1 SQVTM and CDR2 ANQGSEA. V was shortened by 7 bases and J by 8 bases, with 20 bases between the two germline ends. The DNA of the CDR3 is TGCAGCGCGGATTCCACACACGGGGGGGAAAAACTGTTTTTT. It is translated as CSADSTHGGEKLFF. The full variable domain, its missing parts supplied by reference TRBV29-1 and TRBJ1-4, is SAVISQKPSRDICQRGTSLTIQCQVDSQVTMMFWYRQQPGQSLTLIATANQGSEATYESGFVIDKFPISRPNLTFSTLTVSNMSPEDSSIYLCSADSTHGGEKLFFGSGTQLSVL.

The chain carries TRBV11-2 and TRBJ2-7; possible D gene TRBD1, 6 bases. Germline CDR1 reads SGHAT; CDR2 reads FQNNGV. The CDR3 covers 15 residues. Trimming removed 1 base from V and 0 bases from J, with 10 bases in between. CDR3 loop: CASSLGTAPSYEQYF. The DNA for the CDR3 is TGTGCCAGCAGCTTAGGGACAGCCCCCTCCTACGAGCAGTACTTC.

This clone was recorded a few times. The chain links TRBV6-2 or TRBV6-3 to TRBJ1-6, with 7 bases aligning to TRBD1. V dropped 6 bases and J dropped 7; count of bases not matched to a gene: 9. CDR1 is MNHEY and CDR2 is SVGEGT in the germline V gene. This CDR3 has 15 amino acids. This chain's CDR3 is CASSPLGGENSPLHF. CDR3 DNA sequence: TGTGCCAGCAGCCCTCTAGGGGGCGAGAATTCACCCCTCCACTTT.

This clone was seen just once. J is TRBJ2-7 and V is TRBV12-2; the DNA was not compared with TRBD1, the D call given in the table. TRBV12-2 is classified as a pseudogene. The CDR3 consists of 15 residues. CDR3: CASRARQALSYEQYF. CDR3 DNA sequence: TGTGCAAGTCGCGCCAGACAAGCACTTTCCTACGAGCAGTACTTC.

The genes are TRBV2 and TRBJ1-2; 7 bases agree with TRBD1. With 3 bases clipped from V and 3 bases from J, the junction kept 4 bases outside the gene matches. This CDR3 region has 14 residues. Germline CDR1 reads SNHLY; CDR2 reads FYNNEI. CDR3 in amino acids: CASSEQGGYYGYTF. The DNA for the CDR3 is TGTGCCAGCAGTGAGCAGGGGGGATACTATGGCTACACCTTC.

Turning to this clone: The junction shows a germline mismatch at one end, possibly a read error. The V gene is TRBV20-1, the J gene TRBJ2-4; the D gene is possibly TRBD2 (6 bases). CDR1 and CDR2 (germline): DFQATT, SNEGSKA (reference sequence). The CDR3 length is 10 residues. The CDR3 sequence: CSAKGLPRNF. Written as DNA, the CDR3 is TGCAGTGCTAAGGGACTCCCCCGGAACTTC.

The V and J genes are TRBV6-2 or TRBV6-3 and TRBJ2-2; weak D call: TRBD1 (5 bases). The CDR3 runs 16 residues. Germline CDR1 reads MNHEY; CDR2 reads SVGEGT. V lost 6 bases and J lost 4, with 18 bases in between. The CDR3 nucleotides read TGTGCCAGCAGCCCCAACAGGATTTTCGGCACCGGGGAGCTGTTTTTT. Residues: CASSPNRIFGTGELFF.

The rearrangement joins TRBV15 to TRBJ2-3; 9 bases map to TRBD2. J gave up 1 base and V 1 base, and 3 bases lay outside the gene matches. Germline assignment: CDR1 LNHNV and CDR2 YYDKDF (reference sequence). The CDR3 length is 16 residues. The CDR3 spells CATSRGASGGTDTQYF. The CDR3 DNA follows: TGTGCCACCAGCAGAGGGGCTAGCGGGGGCACAGATACGCAGTATTTT.

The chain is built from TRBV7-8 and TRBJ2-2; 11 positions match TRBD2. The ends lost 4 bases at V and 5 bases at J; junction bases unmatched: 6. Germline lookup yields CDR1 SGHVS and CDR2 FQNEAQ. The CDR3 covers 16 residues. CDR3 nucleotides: TGTGCCAGCAGCTCATGGCTAGCGGGGGGTACCGGGGAGCTGTTTTTT. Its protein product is CASSSWLAGGTGELFF. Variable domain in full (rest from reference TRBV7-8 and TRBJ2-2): GAGVSQSPRYKVAKRGQDVALRCDPISGHVSLFWYQQALGQGPEFLTYFQNEAQLDKSGLPSDRFFAERPEGSVSTLKIQRTQQEDSAVYLCASSSWLAGGTGELFFGEGSRLTVL.

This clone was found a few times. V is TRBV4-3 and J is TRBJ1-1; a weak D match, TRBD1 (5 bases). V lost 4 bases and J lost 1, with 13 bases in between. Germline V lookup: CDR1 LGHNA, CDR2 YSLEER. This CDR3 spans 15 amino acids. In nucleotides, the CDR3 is TGCGCCAGCAGCCTGTTTAGGGGATCGAACACTGAAGCTTTCTTT. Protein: CASSLFRGSNTEAFF.

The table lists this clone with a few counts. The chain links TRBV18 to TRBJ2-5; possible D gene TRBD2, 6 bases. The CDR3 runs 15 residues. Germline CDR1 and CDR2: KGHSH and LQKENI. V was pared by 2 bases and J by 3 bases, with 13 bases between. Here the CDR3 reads CASSPNPSAEETQYF. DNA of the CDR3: TGTGCCAGCTCACCAAATCCTAGCGCGGAAGAGACCCAGTACTTC.

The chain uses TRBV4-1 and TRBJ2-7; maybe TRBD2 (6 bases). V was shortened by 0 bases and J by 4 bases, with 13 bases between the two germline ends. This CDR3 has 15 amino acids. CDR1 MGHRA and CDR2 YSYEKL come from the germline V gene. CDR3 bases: TGCGCCAGCAGCCAAGATTCCGGGGGTACGTACGAGCAGTACTTC. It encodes CASSQDSGGTYEQYF.

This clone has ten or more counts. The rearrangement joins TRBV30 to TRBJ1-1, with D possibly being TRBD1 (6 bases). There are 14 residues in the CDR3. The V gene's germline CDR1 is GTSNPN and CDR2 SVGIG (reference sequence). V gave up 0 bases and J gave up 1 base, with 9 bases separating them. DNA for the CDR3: TGTGCCTGGAGTGTAACAGGGAGGAACACTGAAGCTTTCTTT. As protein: CAWSVTGRNTEAFF. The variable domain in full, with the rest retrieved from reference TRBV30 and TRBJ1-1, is SQTIHQWPATLVQPVGSPLSLECTVEGTSNPNLYWYRQAAGRGLQLLFYSVGIGQISSEVPQNLSASRPQDRQFILSSKKLLLSDSGFYLCAWSVTGRNTEAFFGQGTRLTVV.

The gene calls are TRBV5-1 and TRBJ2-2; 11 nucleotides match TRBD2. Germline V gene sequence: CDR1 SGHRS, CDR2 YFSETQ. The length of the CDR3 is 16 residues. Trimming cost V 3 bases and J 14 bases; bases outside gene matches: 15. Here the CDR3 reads CASSWGMWLAGGGLFF. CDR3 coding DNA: TGCGCCAGCAGCTGGGGGATGTGGCTAGCGGGAGGTGGACTGTTTTTT. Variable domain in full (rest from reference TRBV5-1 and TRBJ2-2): KAGVTQTPRYLIKTRGQQVTLSCSPISGHRSVSWYQQTPGQGLQFLFEYFSETQRNKGNFPGRFSGRQFSNSRSEMNVSTLELGDSALYLCASSWGMWLAGGGLFFGEGSRLTVL.

The CDR3 DNA sequence: TGTGCCAGCTCACTAGCGACAGGGGAGGACGGCTACACCTTC. Its translation: CASSLATGEDGYTF. This chain uses TRBV18 with TRBJ1-2; 8 positions match TRBD1. The J segment lost 8 bases and the V segment lost 4 bases, leaving 9 bases of the junction unmatched. The CDR3 has 14 amino acids. Germline-derived CDR1 and CDR2 are KGHSH and LQKENI. Full variable domain (missing parts from reference TRBV18 and TRBJ1-2): NAGVMQNPRHLVRRRGQEARLRCSPMKGHSHVYWYRQLPEEGLKFMVYLQKENIIDESGMPKERFSAEFPKEGPSILRIQQVVRGDSAAYFCASSLATGEDGYTFGSGTRLTVV.

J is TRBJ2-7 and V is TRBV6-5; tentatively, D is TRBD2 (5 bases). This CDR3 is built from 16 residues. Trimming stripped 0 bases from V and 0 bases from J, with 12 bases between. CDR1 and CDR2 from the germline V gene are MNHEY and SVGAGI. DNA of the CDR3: TGTGCCAGCAGTTACTCGAGAGGGCGGCTCTCCTACGAGCAGTACTTC. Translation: CASSYSRGRLSYEQYF.

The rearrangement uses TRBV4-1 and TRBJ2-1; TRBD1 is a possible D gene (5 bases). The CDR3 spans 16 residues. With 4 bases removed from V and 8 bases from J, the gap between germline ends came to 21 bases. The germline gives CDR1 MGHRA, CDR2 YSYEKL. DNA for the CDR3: TGCGCCAGCAGCCGGATAACAGGCTCCCTAGTGGATGAGCAGTTCTTC. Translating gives CASSRITGSLVDEQFF.

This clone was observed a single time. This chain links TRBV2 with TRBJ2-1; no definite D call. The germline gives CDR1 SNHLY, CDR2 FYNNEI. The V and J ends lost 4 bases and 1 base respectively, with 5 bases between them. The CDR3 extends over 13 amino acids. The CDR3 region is CASSVRSYNEQFF. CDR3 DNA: TGTGCCAGCAGTGTTCGTTCCTACAATGAGCAGTTCTTC.

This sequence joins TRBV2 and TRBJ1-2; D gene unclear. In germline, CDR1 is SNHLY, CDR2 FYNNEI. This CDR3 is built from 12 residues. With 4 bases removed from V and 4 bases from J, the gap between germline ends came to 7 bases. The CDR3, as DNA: TGTGCCAGCAGTGTACAGCTCTATGGCTACACCTTC. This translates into CASSVQLYGYTF.

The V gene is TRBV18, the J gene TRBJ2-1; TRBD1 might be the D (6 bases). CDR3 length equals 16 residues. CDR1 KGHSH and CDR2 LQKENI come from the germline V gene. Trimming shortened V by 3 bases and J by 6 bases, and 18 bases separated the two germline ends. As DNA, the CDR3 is TGTGCCAGCTCACCGTTTGATCAGGGGTTGGGCAATGAGCAGTTCTTC. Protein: CASSPFDQGLGNEQFF.

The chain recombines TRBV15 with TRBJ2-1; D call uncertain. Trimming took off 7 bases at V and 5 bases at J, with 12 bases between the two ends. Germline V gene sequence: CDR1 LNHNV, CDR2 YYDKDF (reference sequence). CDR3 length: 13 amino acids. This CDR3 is CATTTRPDNEQFF. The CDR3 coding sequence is TGTGCCACCACCACCAGGCCCGACAATGAGCAGTTCTTC.

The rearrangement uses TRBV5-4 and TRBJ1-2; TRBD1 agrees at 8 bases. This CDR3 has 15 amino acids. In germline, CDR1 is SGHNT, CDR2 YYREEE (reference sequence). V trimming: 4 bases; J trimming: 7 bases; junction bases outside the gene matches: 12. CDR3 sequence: CASSPGGQGASGYTF. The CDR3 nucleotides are TGTGCCAGCAGCCCCGGGGGTCAGGGGGCTAGTGGCTACACCTTC.

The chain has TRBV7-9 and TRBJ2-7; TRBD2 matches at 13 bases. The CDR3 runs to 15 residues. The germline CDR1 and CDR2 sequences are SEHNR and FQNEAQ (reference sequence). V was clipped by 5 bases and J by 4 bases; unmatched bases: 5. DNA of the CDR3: TGTGCCAGCAGCCCCCGGACTAGCGGGAGTTACGAGCAGTACTTC. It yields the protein CASSPRTSGSYEQYF.

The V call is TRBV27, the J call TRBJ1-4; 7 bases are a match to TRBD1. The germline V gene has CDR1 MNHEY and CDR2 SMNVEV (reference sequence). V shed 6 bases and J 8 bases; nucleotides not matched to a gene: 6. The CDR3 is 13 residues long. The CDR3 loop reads CASRRTGREKLFF. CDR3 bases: TGTGCCAGCAGGCGGACAGGACGCGAAAAACTGTTTTTT. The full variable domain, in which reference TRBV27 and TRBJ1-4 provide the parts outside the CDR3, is EAQVTQNPRYLITVTGKKLTVTCSQNMNHEYMSWYRQDPGLGLRQIYYSMNVEVTDKGDVPEGYKVSRKEKRNFPLILESPSPNQTSLYFCASRRTGREKLFFGSGTQLSVL.

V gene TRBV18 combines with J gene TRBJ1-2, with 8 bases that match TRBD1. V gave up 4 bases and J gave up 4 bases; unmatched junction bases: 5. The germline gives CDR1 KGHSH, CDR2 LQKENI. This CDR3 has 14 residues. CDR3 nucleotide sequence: TGTGCCAGCTCACTGCAGGGGGCGGTCTATGGCTACACCTTC. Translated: CASSLQGAVYGYTF. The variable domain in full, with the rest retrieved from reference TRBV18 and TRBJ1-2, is NAGVMQNPRHLVRRRGQEARLRCSPMKGHSHVYWYRQLPEEGLKFMVYLQKENIIDESGMPKERFSAEFPKEGPSILRIQQVVRGDSAAYFCASSLQGAVYGYTFGSGTRLTVV.